The present TCR beta chain was sequenced within a study of Ad26.COV2.S vaccination and SARS-CoV-2 variants. The ends were cut back, 3 bases at V and 8 bases at J, with 10 bases in the middle. Germline CDR1 and CDR2: SEHNR and FQNEAQ (reference sequence). The CDR3 has 12 amino acids. Indicated treatment: about 20 received Ad26.COV2.S at low or high dose, single or two shots; several received placebo; per-sample allocation not given. Sampling was performed 63 days after the first vaccine or placebo injection. A Boston donor was an adult aged 18-55 years. Whole-study results and caveats: Researchers cautioned that TCR breadth and depth analyses may have underestimated total T cell responses. Placebo recipients trailed vaccine recipients in spike-specific TCR breadth. After vaccination, substantial breadth of spike-specific CD8+ and CD4+ responses was reported.

The protocol was immunoSEQ multiplex PCR, while the TCRdb copy is restricted to in-frame clones and leaves out a portion. The repertoire holds about 350,000 clones, with about 86% as singletons. To note about this clone: Its antigen is undetermined.

This TCR was recovered from a person between 18 and 59 years old who received the Ad26.COV2.S COVID-19 vaccine or a placebo. The chain employs TRBV7-9 and TRBJ1-2; D not certain. The source was peripheral blood, collected in a trial of Ad26.COV2.S vaccine versus placebo. This CDR3 is CASSFPGRGYTF. In nucleotides, the CDR3 is TGTGCCAGCAGCTTTCCTGGAAGAGGCTACACCTTC.